The 23 T cell receptor beta chains reported below all come from one sample, sequenced in a study of control samples from healthy donors and cancer patients. Profiled with immunoSEQ multiplex PCR; TCRdb holds only in-frame clones, not every one. The sample has around 50,000 clones, around 90% seen once. Sequencing was performed on PBMCs. These receptors all come from a man aged 40-49 years with colorectal cancer.

The chain recombines TRBV2 with TRBJ1-5, with D possibly matching TRBD1 (5 bases). This CDR3 region has 18 residues. Germline CDR1 is SNHLY and CDR2 is FYNNEI. Deletions cut 4 bases from V and 0 bases from J, with 19 bases between. The CDR3 DNA sequence: TGTGCCAGCAGTGTAAGCCGGGACGGGGGTGGTAGCAATCAGCCCCAGCATTTT. The encoded protein is CASSVSRDGGGSNQPQHF.

The gene calls are TRBV5-6 and TRBJ1-1; the D is unclear. V was shortened by 4 bases and J by 3 bases, with 13 bases between the two germline ends. CDR3 length: 14 residues. CDR1 SGHDT and CDR2 YYEEEE come from the germline V gene. The CDR3 spells CASSPTGWDTEAFF. In DNA, the CDR3 is TGTGCCAGCAGCCCGACGGGGTGGGACACTGAAGCTTTCTTT.

The V and J genes are TRBV11-2 and TRBJ2-7; no firm D call. Germline loops: CDR1 SGHAT, CDR2 FQNNGV. The CDR3 consists of 13 residues. V was pared by 1 base and J by 0 bases, with 4 bases between. CDR3: CASSLGPSYEQYF. CDR3 DNA: TGTGCCAGCAGCTTAGGACCCTCCTACGAGCAGTACTTC.

V usage is TRBV25-1 and J usage is TRBJ1-2; D unresolved. The CDR3 consists of 13 residues. Germline CDR1 MGHDK, CDR2 SYGVNS. V lost 8 bases and J 3 bases, leaving 13 bases between the germline ends. The CDR3 DNA is TGTGCCAGCCAGGTAGGGAAGGACTATGGCTACACCTTC. Its protein product is CASQVGKDYGYTF.

The chain recombines TRBV27 with TRBJ2-1, with 9 bases that match TRBD1. The CDR3 length is 14 residues. Germline V gene lookup returns CDR1 MNHEY and CDR2 SMNVEV (reference sequence). With 6 bases clipped from V and 3 bases from J, the junction kept 3 bases outside the gene matches. In DNA, the CDR3 is TGTGCCAGCAGCGACAGGGGGGTCTACAATGAGCAGTTCTTC. Translation: CASSDRGVYNEQFF.

The rearrangement joins TRBV5-5 to TRBJ1-4; D is possibly TRBD1 (5 bases). This CDR3 has 14 residues. The germline gives CDR1 SGHKS, CDR2 YYEKEE (reference sequence). V lost 1 base to trimming and J lost 3 bases, with 7 bases between them. CDR3 DNA: TGTGCCAGCAGCTTGCGCAGGGCTAATGAAAAACTGTTTTTT. Amino acid sequence: CASSLRRANEKLFF.

The CDR3 loop reads CASSPDNFPYSDFDYGYTF. The CDR3, as DNA: TGTGCCAGCAGTCCCGACAATTTCCCCTACAGCGATTTCGACTATGGCTACACCTTC. This chain uses TRBV6-2 or TRBV6-3 with TRBJ1-2; D not certain. V was cut by 5 bases and J by 3 bases, with 28 bases left in between. The CDR3 sequence is 19 residues long. CDR1 is MNHEY, CDR2 SVGEGT, per germline.

The chain recombines TRBV28 with TRBJ2-7; 8 bases fit TRBD1. V was pared by 6 bases and J by 2 bases, with 12 bases of the junction left unmatched. Germline CDR1 reads MDHEN; CDR2 reads SYDVKM. The CDR3 consists of 16 residues. This chain's CDR3 is CASSPYGTGFTYEQYF. CDR3 in DNA: TGTGCCAGCAGCCCATATGGGACAGGCTTCACCTACGAGCAGTACTTC.

The rearrangement joins TRBV18 to TRBJ2-1; the D is unclear. V gave up 4 bases and J gave up 7 bases, with 5 bases separating them. Per germline, CDR1 KGHSH and CDR2 LQKENI. The CDR3 is made up of 11 amino acids. The CDR3 region is CASSQGNEQFF. Written as DNA, the CDR3 is TGTGCCAGCTCACAAGGGAATGAGCAGTTCTTC.

The gene calls are TRBV19 and TRBJ1-2; TRBD1 aligns across 8 bases. The CDR3 spans 16 residues. V shed 7 bases and J 4 bases; nucleotides not matched to a gene: 14. Germline V CDR1 and CDR2: LNHDA, SQIVND (reference sequence). For the CDR3, the DNA is TGTGCCAGTATTAATAAAGGACAGGGCGTCCTCTATGGCTACACCTTC. This sequence encodes CASINKGQGVLYGYTF.

This clone has just one count. This rearrangement joins TRBV4-2 to TRBJ2-1; possibly TRBD1 for D (6 bases). The CDR3 totals 16 residues. Germline V gene data show CDR1 as LGHNA and CDR2 as YNFKEQ. V lost 1 base and J 6 bases, leaving 16 bases between the germline ends. For the CDR3, the DNA is TGTGCCAGCAGCCAAGCGATAAGGGGGTTAGGCAATGAGCAGTTCTTC. Protein sequence: CASSQAIRGLGNEQFF.

This sequence joins TRBV12-1 and TRBJ2-7; TRBD1 was called by the table and not checked on the DNA. TRBV12-1 is recorded as a pseudogene. The CDR3 sequence is 16 residues long. The CDR3 loop reads CASSGSGTGILNEQYF. The DNA of the CDR3 is TGTGCCAGCAGCGGATCCGGGACAGGGATACTCAACGAGCAGTACTTC.

The J gene is TRBJ1-3, the V gene TRBV9, with 7 bases lining up with TRBD1. J lost 4 bases, V lost 5 bases, and 6 bases had no gene match. Germline CDR1 reads SGDLS; CDR2 reads YYNGEE. This CDR3 is 14 amino acids long. CDR3 sequence reads: CASRRGTAGNTIYF. The CDR3 nucleotides read TGTGCCAGCAGAAGAGGGACAGCCGGAAACACCATATATTTT.

Only one count was recorded for this clone. CDR3 residues: CASSQDPTSYNEQFF. CDR3 DNA sequence: TGTGCCAGCAGCCAAGATCCTACCTCCTACAATGAGCAGTTCTTC. This chain uses TRBV4-2 with TRBJ2-1; D is uncertain. V lost 0 bases and J 0 bases, leaving 6 bases between the germline ends. Germline V gene data show CDR1 as LGHNA and CDR2 as YNFKEQ. CDR3 length: 15 residues.

The chain uses TRBV5-8 and TRBJ1-2, with TRBD1 as a possible D gene (6 bases). The CDR3 loop spans 14 amino acids. V lost 2 bases to trimming and J lost 2 bases, with 10 bases between them. The V gene's germline CDR1 is SGHTS and CDR2 YDEGEE. The CDR3 region is CASSFRGANYGYTF. In nucleotides, the CDR3 is TGTGCCAGCAGCTTTCGGGGGGCAAACTATGGCTACACCTTC.

The genes are TRBV27 and TRBJ1-1; unclear D gene. This CDR3 is 14 amino acids long. V was shortened by 5 bases and J by 5 bases, with 15 bases between the two germline ends. Germline loops: CDR1 MNHEY, CDR2 SMNVEV (reference sequence). CDR3 bases: TGTGCCAGCAGTCTCGGACCGCAAGGGACTGAAGCTTTCTTT. This gives the protein CASSLGPQGTEAFF.

This clone was recorded a few times. CDR3 amino acids: CATSAGSLSQGKQPQHF. The CDR3 DNA follows: TGTGCCACCAGTGCCGGTTCCCTTTCGCAGGGTAAACAGCCCCAGCATTTT. This rearrangement joins TRBV24-1 to TRBJ1-5; tentatively, D is TRBD1 (5 bases). V was pared by 5 bases and J by 7 bases, with 23 bases between. This CDR3 has 17 amino acids. Germline-derived CDR1 and CDR2 are KGHDR and SFDVKD.

The genes are TRBV3-1 (or the pseudogene TRBV3-2) and TRBJ2-6; 7 bases are shared with TRBD1. Per the germline V gene, CDR1 is LGHDT and CDR2 is YNNKEL (reference sequence). V dropped 5 bases and J dropped 1; count of bases not matched to a gene: 2. The CDR3 extends over 15 amino acids. This CDR3 is CASSSTGSGANVLTF. In DNA form, the CDR3 reads TGTGCCAGCAGCTCGACAGGGTCTGGGGCCAACGTCCTGACTTTC.

This clone has only one observation. The rearrangement uses TRBV5-6 and TRBJ2-3; 12 bases line up with TRBD2. This CDR3 region has 16 residues. The V and J ends lost 4 bases and 2 bases, in that order; junction bases with no gene match: 5. The germline V gene encodes CDR1 SGHDT and CDR2 YYEEEE. This CDR3 reads CASSLGLAGYTDTQYF. As DNA, the CDR3 is TGTGCCAGCAGCCTTGGACTAGCGGGGTACACAGATACGCAGTATTTT.

The rearrangement joins TRBV7-2 to TRBJ1-6, with 11 positions matching TRBD1. V dropped 1 base and J dropped 10; count of bases not matched to a gene: 3. Germline V gene data show CDR1 as SGHTA and CDR2 as FQGNSA. CDR3 length: 15 residues. CDR3 bases: TGTGCCAGCAGCTTAGACTGGACAGGGGGCTCACCCCTCCACTTT. It specifies CASSLDWTGGSPLHF.

This sequence joins TRBV10-1 and TRBJ2-2; D is undetermined. The V gene lost 3 bases and the J gene lost 7 bases, with 12 bases spanning the gap. The CDR3 contains 14 residues. Germline lookup yields CDR1 WNHNN and CDR2 SYGVQD (reference sequence). The CDR3 nucleotides read TGCGCCAGCAGTGAATCCAAGAAGGGCGGGGAGCTGTTTTTT. Its protein product is CASSESKKGGELFF.

The gene calls are TRBV6-5 and TRBJ2-1, with a possible D match to TRBD1 (6 bases). The length of the CDR3 is 14 residues. The germline V gene has CDR1 MNHEY and CDR2 SVGAGI. V was clipped by 7 bases and J by 10 bases, with 20 bases between them. The CDR3 loop reads CASILTQGRKEQFF. For the CDR3, the DNA is TGTGCCAGCATCCTTACCCAGGGGCGGAAGGAGCAGTTCTTC.

This sequence joins TRBV30 and TRBJ1-1; D gene uncertain. The V end was cut by 0 bases, the J end by 5 bases, with 10 bases between. CDR1 is GTSNPN, CDR2 SVGIG, per germline (reference sequence). The CDR3 spans 13 residues. CDR3 in DNA: TGTGCCTGGAGTGTACGCCTGGGGACTGAAGCTTTCTTT. Protein product: CAWSVRLGTEAFF.